The rows below give T cell receptor beta chains drawn from one sample of a study of technical replicates of blood from a few donors. The table came from immunoSEQ multiplex PCR; TCRdb's copy has only in-frame clones and leaves some out. Altogether more than 65,000 clones are present, roughly 90% being singletons, with the ten largest covering approximately 0.34%. The sample consisted of T cells isolated from PBMCs. These receptor sequences come from a human donor in good health. Both conserved end residues are part of each CDR3. D genes are given only for firm matches. Rows may omit the clone size; those that give it use once, few, many or a size class.

TRBJ2-7 NA TRBV11-2 NA TGTGCCAGCAGCGCGCCGGCCGAGGGCACCTCCTACGAGCAGTACTTC CASSAPAEGTSYEQYF
TRBJ2-3 NA TRBV5-6 NA TGTGCCAGCAGCTTCGGGATTCCCTCTTCCTCAGATACGCAGTATTTT CASSFGIPSSSDTQYF
TRBJ2-7 NA TRBV28 TRBD2 TGTGCCAGCAGAGTCGGACTAGCGGCCTACGAGCAGTACTTC CASRVGLAAYEQYF
TRBJ2-1 NA TRBV5-6 TRBD2 TGTGCCAGCAGCTTAGGGACTAGCGGTTACAATGAGCAGTTCTTC CASSLGTSGYNEQFF
TRBJ1-2 NA TRBV29-1 NA TGCAGCGTTCTTAATAACTATGGCTACACCTTC CSVLNNYGYTF
TRBJ1-3 NA TRBV9 NA TGTGCCAGCAGCGTCCAGTACTCTGGAAACACCATATATTTT CASSVQYSGNTIYF
TRBJ2-3 NA TRBV7-9 TRBD2 TGTGCCAGCAGCCTAGCGGGAGCGCCTAGCACAGATACGCAGTATTTT CASSLAGAPSTDTQYF
TRBJ1-2 NA TRBV13 TRBD1 TGTGCCAGCAGCTTAGGTAAAGGGGGCCCTGGCTACACCTTC CASSLGKGGPGYTF
TRBJ1-1 NA TRBV19 NA TGTGCCAGTAATAAGGGGCAGTACACTGAAGCTTTCTTT CASNKGQYTEAFF
TRBJ2-1 NA TRBV7-2 TRBD2 TGTGCCAGCAGCCCGGCGTCATCTAGCGGGAGTTGGAATGAGCAGTTCTTC CASSPASSSGSWNEQFF
TRBJ2-7 NA TRBV19 NA TGTGCCAGTAGTATGTTCGGCGGCTACGAGCAGTACTTC CASSMFGGYEQYF
TRBJ1-1 once TRBV7-3 NA TGTGCCAGCAGCTTAACATCGGGGGGAGACACTGAAGCTTTCTTT CASSLTSGGDTEAFF
TRBJ1-2 NA TRBV5-1 NA TGCGCCAGCAGCCCCCAACAGGGAACAATTGGCTACACCTTC CASSPQQGTIGYTF
TRBJ2-1 once TRBV5-4 TRBD2 TGTGCCAGCAGCTTTATCCTAGCGGGAATTTATGAGCAGTTCTTC CASSFILAGIYEQFF
TRBJ2-7 NA TRBV7-7 NA TGTGCCAGCAGCTTAGGGCACAGTGGCTACGAGCAGTACTTC CASSLGHSGYEQYF
TRBJ2-1 NA TRBV30 NA TGTGCCTGGATACCCCCCAAGCGCCTGTACAATGAGCAGTTCTTC CAWIPPKRLYNEQFF
TRBJ1-2 NA TRBV28 NA TGTGCCAGCAGTCAAGACACATCTAACTATGGCTACACCTTC CASSQDTSNYGYTF
TRBJ2-7 NA TRBV4-1 NA TGCGCCAGCAGCCAAAATTACGCGGACGAGCAGTACTTC CASSQNYADEQYF
TRBJ2-1 few TRBV30 TRBD2 TGTGCCTGGAGTGTGACTAGCGGGTACAATGAGCAGTTCTTC CAWSVTSGYNEQFF
TRBJ2-1 NA TRBV11-3 NA TGTGCCAGCAGCTTAGTATCCGACTTTAGAGGGTCCGACAATGAGCAGTTCTTC CASSLVSDFRGSDNEQFF
TRBJ1-3 NA TRBV9 NA TGTGCCAGCAGCCCGGATCCCGGGGGGGTTGGTCGTGGAGGAAACACCATATATTTT CASSPDPGGVGRGGNTIYF
TRBJ1-4 few TRBV11-3 NA TGTGCCAGCAGCCGTGGGCAGTCGATTAATGAAAAACTGTTTTTT CASSRGQSINEKLFF
TRBJ2-7 NA TRBV7-6 TRBD1 TGTGCCAGCAGCTTTGGGGGGACAGGACGCTACGAGCAGTACTTC CASSFGGTGRYEQYF
TRBJ1-5 NA TRBV6-1 TRBD1 TGTGCCAGCAGTGAATCCAGAACCGGGACAGGGAGAAATAGCAATCAGCCCCAGCATTTT CASSESRTGTGRNSNQPQHF
TRBJ1-2 NA TRBV19 NA TGTGCCAGTAGTGCACAGGCGGGGGCTAACTATGGCTACACCTTC CASSAQAGANYGYTF
TRBJ2-7 NA TRBV13 NA TGTGCCAGCAGCTTAATCGGTGCGGACTACGAGCAGTACTTC CASSLIGADYEQYF
TRBJ2-7 NA TRBV2 TRBD2 TGTGCCAGCAGTGGAGCTAGCGGGAGCTACGAGCAGTACTTC CASSGASGSYEQYF
TRBJ2-5 NA TRBV7-3 TRBD2 TGTGCCAGCAGCTTATGGGGTCTAGCGGGAGGAACAGTCAAGTACTTC CASSLWGLAGGTVKYF
TRBJ2-7 NA TRBV9 NA TGTGCCAGCAGCGTTGGCGGGATGACCGAGCAGTACTTC CASSVGGMTEQYF
TRBJ2-3 NA TRBV10-1 NA TGCGCCAGCAGTCGGGCGGGATCGGTAGATACGCAGTATTTT CASSRAGSVDTQYF
TRBJ1-3 NA TRBV7-9 NA TGTGCCAGCAGCCCCCACCCACAGGGCCCTGGAAACACCATATATTTT CASSPHPQGPGNTIYF
TRBJ2-2 NA TRBV2 NA TGTGCCAGCGGGGGGAAAATCACCGGGGAGCTGTTTTTT CASGGKITGELFF
TRBJ1-5 NA TRBV30 TRBD1 TGTGCCTGGAGCCAGGGGGCGAATCAGCCCCAGCATTTT CAWSQGANQPQHF
TRBJ2-2 NA TRBV19 TRBD2 TGTGCCAGTAGTATGAGCGGGAGTCTAACTGGGGAGCTGTTTTTT CASSMSGSLTGELFF
TRBJ1-2 NA TRBV9 NA TGTGCCAGCAGCGTAGGCGGAGGGGTAAACTATGGCTACACCTTC CASSVGGGVNYGYTF
TRBJ2-7 NA TRBV5-4 TRBD2 TGTGCCAGCGGCTCTAGCGGGATCAATTACGAGCAGTACTTC CASGSSGINYEQYF
TRBJ2-3 NA TRBV7-9 NA TGTGCCAGCAGGCCATTACTTGTAGATACGCAGTATTTT CASRPLLVDTQYF
TRBJ1-4 NA TRBV5-3 NA TGTGCCAGAAGCTGGAAGACGGGGGGGGTGGATGCAACTAATGAAAAACTGTTTTTT CARSWKTGGVDATNEKLFF
TRBJ1-1 NA TRBV7-9 NA TGTGCCAGCATCACCGGGGGAGGGGCCACTGAAGCTTTCTTT CASITGGGATEAFF
TRBJ2-5 NA TRBV7-9 NA TGTGCCAGCAATCTAAGCGGCAGGGGACAGACCCAGTACTTC CASNLSGRGQTQYF
TRBJ2-5 NA TRBV28 NA TGTGCCAGCAACCCGGGACTTCGGGAGACCCAGTACTTC CASNPGLRETQYF
TRBJ1-1 once TRBV5-8 NA TGTGCCAGCGGCCGAGTAAGGCAGGTTTTAACTGAAGCTTTCTTT CASGRVRQVLTEAFF
TRBJ1-1 NA TRBV13 NA TGTGCCAGCAGCCCCGAAACCTCAGCTCCGACAGGGAACACTGAAGCTTTCTTT CASSPETSAPTGNTEAFF
TRBJ1-1 few TRBV2 TRBD1 TGTGCCAGCAGTGGGACAGGGCAAGCTTTCTTT CASSGTGQAFF
TRBJ1-4 NA TRBV6-1 TRBD1 TGTGCCAGCAGTGGTGGACAGGGGGTAGAAAAACTGTTTTTT CASSGGQGVEKLFF
TRBJ1-4 NA TRBV7-3 NA TGTGCCAGCAGTTTGACCCCAGGAGAAAAACTGTTTTTT CASSLTPGEKLFF
TRBJ1-1 NA TRBV28 NA TGTGCCATACACCTGAACACTGAAGCTTTCTTT CAIHLNTEAFF
TRBJ1-4 NA TRBV7-9 NA TGTGCCAGCAGCCCTGCGAAAATTGAAAAACTGTTTTTT CASSPAKIEKLFF
TRBJ2-2 NA TRBV7-2 NA TGTGCCAGCAGCGTAGGTAGGACTCCGAACACCGGGGAGATGTTTTTT CASSVGRTPNTGEMFF
TRBJ2-7 NA TRBV27 TRBD2 TGTGCCAGCAGTCCTATTCAAGCGGGAGGGCCTTCCGAGCAGTACTTC CASSPIQAGGPSEQYF
TRBJ1-1 few TRBV4-1 NA TGCGCCAGCAGCCGATCAGAAAACACTGAAGCTTTCTTT CASSRSENTEAFF
TRBJ2-5 once TRBV18 TRBD1 TGTGCCAGCTCACCACGGACAGGGAGAGGGGAGACCCAGTACTTC CASSPRTGRGETQYF
TRBJ2-5 NA TRBV5-4 TRBD1 TGTGCCACCCTACAGGGGCAGACCCAGTACTTC CATLQGQTQYF
TRBJ2-5 NA TRBV5-1 NA TGCGCCAGCAGCTTGGCGTCGGGGCAAGAGACCCAGTACTTC CASSLASGQETQYF
TRBJ2-3 NA TRBV29-1 NA TGCAGCGTTGGTCAGACTAGCACAGATACGCAGTATTTT CSVGQTSTDTQYF